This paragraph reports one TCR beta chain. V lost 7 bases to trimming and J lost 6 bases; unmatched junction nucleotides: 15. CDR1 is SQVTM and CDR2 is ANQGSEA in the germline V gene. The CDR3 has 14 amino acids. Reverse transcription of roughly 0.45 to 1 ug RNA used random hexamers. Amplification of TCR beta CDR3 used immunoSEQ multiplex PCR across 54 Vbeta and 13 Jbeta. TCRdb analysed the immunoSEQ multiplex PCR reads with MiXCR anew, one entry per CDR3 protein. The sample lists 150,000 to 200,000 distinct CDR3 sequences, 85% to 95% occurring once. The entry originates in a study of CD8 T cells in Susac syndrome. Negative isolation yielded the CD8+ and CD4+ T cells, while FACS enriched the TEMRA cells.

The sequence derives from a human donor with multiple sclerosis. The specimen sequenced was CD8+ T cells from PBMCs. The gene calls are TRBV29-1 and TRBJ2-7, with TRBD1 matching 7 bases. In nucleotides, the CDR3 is TGCAGCGCCGTACTCCGGTCCCCAGGGGGCGAGCAGTACTTC. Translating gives CSAVLRSPGGEQYF.